Given below is one T cell receptor (beta chain) in context. Its target is not known. Trimming pared 4 bases from V and 3 bases from J, leaving 7 bases between. The CDR3 covers 13 residues. CDR1 and CDR2 from the germline V gene are MGHRA and YSYEKL. These data come from a study of CD8+ T cells in alopecia areata. Study-wide findings and caveats: Many expanded lesional clones stayed in scalp and blood while on tofacitinib.

Extracted from the samples, RNA was reverse transcribed into cDNA to serve as the sequencing template. The method was immunoSEQ multiplex PCR; TCRdb's version includes in-frame clones alone and lacks a portion of them. The table includes 190,000 or so clones, roughly 64% detected once. Indicated treatment: oral pan-JAK inhibitor, 5-10 mg twice daily. This clonotype originated in a human donor with alopecia areata. The sequencing here drew on CD8+ T cells sorted from blood, taken at week 24, from a patient treated with tofacitinib. The rearrangement links TRBV4-1 to TRBJ2-1; no definite D call. The CDR3 nucleotides are TGCGCCAGCAGCCCCCCCGGCTACAATGAGCAGTTCTTC. Protein product: CASSPPGYNEQFF.